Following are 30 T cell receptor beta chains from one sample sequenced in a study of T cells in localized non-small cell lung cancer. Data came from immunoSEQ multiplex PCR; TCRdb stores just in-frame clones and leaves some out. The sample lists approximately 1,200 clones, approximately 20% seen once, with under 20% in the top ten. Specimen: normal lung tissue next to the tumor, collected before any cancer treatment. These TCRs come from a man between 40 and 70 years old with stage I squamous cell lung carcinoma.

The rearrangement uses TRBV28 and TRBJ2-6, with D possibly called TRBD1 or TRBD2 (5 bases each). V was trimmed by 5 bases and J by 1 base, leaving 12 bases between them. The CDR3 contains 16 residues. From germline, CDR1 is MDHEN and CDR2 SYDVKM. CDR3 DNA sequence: TGTGCCAGCAGTGCCCGGGGACGATCTGGGGCCAACGTCCTGACTTTC. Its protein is CASSARGRSGANVLTF.

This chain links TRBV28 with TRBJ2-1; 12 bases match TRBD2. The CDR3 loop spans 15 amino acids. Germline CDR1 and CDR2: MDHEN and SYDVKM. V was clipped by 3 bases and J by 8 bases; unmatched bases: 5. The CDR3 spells CASSFSWTSGDEQFF. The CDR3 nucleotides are TGTGCCAGCAGTTTCTCCTGGACTAGCGGGGATGAGCAGTTCTTC.

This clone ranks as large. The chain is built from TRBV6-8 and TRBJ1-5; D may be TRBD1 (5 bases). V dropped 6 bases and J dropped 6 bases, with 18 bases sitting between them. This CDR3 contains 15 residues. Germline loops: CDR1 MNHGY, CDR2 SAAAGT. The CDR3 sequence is CASRSDSGGSQPQHF. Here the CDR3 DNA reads TGTGCCAGCAGAAGTGACAGTGGGGGGAGTCAGCCCCAGCATTTT.

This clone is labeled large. CDR3 sequence reads: CASSISLPTQGAGYNEQFF. CDR3 DNA: TGTGCCAGCAGCATTAGTCTCCCCACCCAGGGGGCGGGCTACAATGAGCAGTTCTTC. V is TRBV11-3 and J is TRBJ2-1; the match to TRBD1 covers 8 bases. The CDR3 has 19 amino acids. The germline V gene encodes CDR1 SGHNT and CDR2 YENEEA. The junction had 18 bases not matched to a gene; V was cut back by 5 bases and J by 3 bases.

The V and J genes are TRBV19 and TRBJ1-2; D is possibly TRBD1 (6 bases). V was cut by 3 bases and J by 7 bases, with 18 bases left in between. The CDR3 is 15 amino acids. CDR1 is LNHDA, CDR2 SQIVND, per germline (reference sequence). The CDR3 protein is CASSIYGQLMGGYTF. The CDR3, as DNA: TGTGCCAGTAGTATCTACGGACAGTTAATGGGTGGCTACACCTTC.

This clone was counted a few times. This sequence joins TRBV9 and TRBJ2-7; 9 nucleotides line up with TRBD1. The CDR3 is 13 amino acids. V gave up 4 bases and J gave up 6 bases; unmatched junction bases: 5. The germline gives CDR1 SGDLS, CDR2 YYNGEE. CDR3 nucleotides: TGTGCCAGCAGCTTTACAGGGGGCCCCGAGCAGTACTTC. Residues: CASSFTGGPEQYF.

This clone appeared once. The CDR3 nucleotides are TGTGCCAGCAGTTTATTGGGACACGAGCAGTACTTC. It encodes CASSLLGHEQYF. This rearrangement joins TRBV28 to TRBJ2-7; D is tentatively TRBD1 or TRBD2 (5 bases each). CDR3 length equals 12 residues. Germline CDR1 reads MDHEN; CDR2 reads SYDVKM. The V end was cut by 1 base, the J end by 5 bases, with 6 bases between. The full variable domain, rest sourced from reference TRBV28 and TRBJ2-7, is DVKVTQSSRYLVKRTGEKVFLECVQDMDHENMFWYRQDPGLGLRLIYFSYDVKMKEKGDIPEGYSVSREKKERFSLILESASTNQTSMYLCASSLLGHEQYFGPGTRLTVT.

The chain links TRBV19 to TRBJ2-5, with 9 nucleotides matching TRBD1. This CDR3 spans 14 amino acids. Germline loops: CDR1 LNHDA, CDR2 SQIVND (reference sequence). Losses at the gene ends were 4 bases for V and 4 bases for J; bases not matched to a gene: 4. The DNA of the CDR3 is TGTGCCAGTAGTACGACAGGGGGAGGAGAGACCCAGTACTTC. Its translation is CASSTTGGGETQYF. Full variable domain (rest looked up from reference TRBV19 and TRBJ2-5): DGGITQSPKYLFRKEGQNVTLSCEQNLNHDAMYWYRQDPGQGLRLIYYSQIVNDFQKGDIAEGYSVSREKKESFPLTVTSAQKNPTAFYLCASSTTGGGETQYFGPGTRLLVL.

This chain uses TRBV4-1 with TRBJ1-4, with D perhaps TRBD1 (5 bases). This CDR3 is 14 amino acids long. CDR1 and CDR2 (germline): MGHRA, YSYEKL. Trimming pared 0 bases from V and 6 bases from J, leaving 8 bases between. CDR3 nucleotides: TGCGCCAGCAGCCAAGATAGGGGACATGAAAAACTGTTTTTT. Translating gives CASSQDRGHEKLFF.

The CDR3 bases are TGCAGCGTTGGAGAAGTTAACTATGGCTACACCTTC. Residues: CSVGEVNYGYTF. The chain uses TRBV29-1 and TRBJ1-2, with D unclear. V lost 4 bases to trimming and J lost 1 base, with 7 bases between them. The CDR3 contains 12 residues. CDR1 SQVTM and CDR2 ANQGSEA come from the germline V gene. The complete variable domain, with remaining parts taken from reference TRBV29-1 and TRBJ1-2, reads SAVISQKPSRDICQRGTSLTIQCQVDSQVTMMFWYRQQPGQSLTLIATANQGSEATYESGFVIDKFPISRPNLTFSTLTVSNMSPEDSSIYLCSVGEVNYGYTFGSGTRLTVV.

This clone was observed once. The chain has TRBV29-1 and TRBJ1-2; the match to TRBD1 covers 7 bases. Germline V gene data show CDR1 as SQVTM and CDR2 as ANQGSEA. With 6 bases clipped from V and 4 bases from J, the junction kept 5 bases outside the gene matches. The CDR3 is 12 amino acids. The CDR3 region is CSVATGTYGYTF. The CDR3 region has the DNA TGCAGCGTGGCGACAGGGACCTATGGCTACACCTTC.

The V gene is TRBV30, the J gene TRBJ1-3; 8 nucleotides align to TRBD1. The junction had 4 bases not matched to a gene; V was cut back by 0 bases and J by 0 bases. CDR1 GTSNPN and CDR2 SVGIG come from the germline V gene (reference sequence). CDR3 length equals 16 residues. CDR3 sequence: CAWSVQGEFSGNTIYF. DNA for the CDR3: TGTGCCTGGAGTGTACAGGGGGAGTTCTCTGGAAACACCATATATTTT.

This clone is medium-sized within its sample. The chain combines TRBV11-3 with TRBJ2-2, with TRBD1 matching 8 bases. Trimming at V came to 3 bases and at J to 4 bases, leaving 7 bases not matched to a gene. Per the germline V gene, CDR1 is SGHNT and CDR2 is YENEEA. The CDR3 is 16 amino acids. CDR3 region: CASSFPGTGTTGELFF. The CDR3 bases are TGTGCCAGCAGCTTTCCCGGGACAGGTACCACCGGGGAGCTGTTTTTT.

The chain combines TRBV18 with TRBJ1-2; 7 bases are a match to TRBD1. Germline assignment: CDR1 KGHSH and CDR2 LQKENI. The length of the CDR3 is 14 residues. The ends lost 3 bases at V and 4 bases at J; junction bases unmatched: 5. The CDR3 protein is CASSPPTGVYGYTF. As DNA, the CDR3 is TGTGCCAGCTCACCTCCTACAGGGGTCTATGGCTACACCTTC.

The CDR3 region has the DNA TGTGCCAGCTCGGACGGTAACACCGGGGAGCTGTTTTTT. Protein: CASSDGNTGELFF. The rearrangement links TRBV18 to TRBJ2-2; D call uncertain. V shed 6 bases and J shed 2 bases, with 7 bases lying between them. Germline-derived CDR1 and CDR2 are KGHSH and LQKENI. This CDR3 has 13 residues.

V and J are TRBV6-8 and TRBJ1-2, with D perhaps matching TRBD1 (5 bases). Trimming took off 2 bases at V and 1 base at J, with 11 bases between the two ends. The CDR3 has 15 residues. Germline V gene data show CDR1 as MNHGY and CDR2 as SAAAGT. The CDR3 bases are TGTGCCAGCAGTTACGGGGGTTACCTTAACTATGGCTACACCTTC. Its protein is CASSYGGYLNYGYTF.

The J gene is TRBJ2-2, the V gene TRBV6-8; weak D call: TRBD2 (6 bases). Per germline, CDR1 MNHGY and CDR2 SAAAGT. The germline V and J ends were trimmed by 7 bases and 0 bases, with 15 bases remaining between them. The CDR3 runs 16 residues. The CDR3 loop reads CASTGTAYANTGELFF. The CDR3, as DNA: TGTGCCAGCACCGGGACTGCCTACGCGAACACCGGGGAGCTGTTTTTT.

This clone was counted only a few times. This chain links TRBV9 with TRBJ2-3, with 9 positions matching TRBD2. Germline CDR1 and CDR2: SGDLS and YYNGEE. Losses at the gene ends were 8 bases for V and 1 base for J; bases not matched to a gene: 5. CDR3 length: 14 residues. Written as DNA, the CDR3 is TGTGCCAGTTTTAGCGGGGGCCGCACAGATACGCAGTATTTT. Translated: CASFSGGRTDTQYF.

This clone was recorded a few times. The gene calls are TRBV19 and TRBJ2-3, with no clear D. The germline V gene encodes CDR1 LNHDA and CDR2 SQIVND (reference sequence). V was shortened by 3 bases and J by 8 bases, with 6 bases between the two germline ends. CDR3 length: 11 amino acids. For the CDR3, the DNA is TGTGCCAGTAGTATCTTTGGTACGCAGTATTTT. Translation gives CASSIFGTQYF.

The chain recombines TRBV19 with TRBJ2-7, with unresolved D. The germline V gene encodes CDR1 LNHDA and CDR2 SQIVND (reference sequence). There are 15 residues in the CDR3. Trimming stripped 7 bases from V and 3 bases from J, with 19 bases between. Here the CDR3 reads CASTPNPTKGYEQYF. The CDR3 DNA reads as TGTGCCAGTACGCCAAACCCAACCAAGGGCTACGAGCAGTACTTC. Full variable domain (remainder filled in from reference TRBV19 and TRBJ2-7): DGGITQSPKYLFRKEGQNVTLSCEQNLNHDAMYWYRQDPGQGLRLIYYSQIVNDFQKGDIAEGYSVSREKKESFPLTVTSAQKNPTAFYLCASTPNPTKGYEQYFGPGTRLTVT.

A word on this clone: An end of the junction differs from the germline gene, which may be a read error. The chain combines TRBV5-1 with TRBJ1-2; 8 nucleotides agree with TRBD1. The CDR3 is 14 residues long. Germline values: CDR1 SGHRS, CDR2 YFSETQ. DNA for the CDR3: TGCGCCAGCAGCTTGGCCCCTTCAGGGGGCACGTGGGGCTTC. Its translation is CASSLAPSGGTWGF.

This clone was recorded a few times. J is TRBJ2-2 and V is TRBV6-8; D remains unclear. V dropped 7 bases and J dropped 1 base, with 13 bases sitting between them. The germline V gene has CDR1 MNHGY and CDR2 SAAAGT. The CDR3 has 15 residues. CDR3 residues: CASTPRRLNTGELFF. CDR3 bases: TGTGCCAGCACCCCTCGAAGATTGAACACCGGGGAGCTGTTTTTT.

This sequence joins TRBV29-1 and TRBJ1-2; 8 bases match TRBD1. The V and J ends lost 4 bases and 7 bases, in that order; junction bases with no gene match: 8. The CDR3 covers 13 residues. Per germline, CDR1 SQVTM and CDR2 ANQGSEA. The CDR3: CSVVSDRGRGYTF. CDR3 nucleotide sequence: TGCAGCGTTGTTTCTGACAGGGGACGTGGCTACACCTTC.

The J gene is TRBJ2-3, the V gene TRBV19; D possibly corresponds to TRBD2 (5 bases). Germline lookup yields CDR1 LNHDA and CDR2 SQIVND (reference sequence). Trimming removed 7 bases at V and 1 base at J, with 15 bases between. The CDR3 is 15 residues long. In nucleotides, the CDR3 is TGTGCCAGTATGGACTGGCAAATAGGCACAGATACGCAGTATTTT. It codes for CASMDWQIGTDTQYF.

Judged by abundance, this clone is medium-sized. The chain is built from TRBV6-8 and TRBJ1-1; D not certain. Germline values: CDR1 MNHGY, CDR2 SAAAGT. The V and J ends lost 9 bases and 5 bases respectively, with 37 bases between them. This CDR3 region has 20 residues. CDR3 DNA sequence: TGTGCCAGGGATCTAGGGATCCCCTCAATGCGGGGAATTTCGGGGACTGAAGCTTTCTTT. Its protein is CARDLGIPSMRGISGTEAFF.

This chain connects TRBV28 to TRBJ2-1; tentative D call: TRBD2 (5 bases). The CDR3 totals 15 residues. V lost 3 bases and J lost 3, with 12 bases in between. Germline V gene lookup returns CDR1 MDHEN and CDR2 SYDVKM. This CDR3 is CASSFVGVGYNEQFF. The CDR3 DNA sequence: TGTGCCAGCAGTTTTGTCGGGGTTGGCTACAATGAGCAGTTCTTC.

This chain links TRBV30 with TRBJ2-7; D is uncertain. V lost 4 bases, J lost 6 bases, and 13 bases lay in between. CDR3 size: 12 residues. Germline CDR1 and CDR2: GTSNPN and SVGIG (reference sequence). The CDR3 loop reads CAWMGSYGEQYF. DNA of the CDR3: TGTGCCTGGATGGGCAGCTATGGCGAGCAGTACTTC. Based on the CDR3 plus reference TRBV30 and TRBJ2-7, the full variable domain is SQTIHQWPATLVQPVGSPLSLECTVEGTSNPNLYWYRQAAGRGLQLLFYSVGIGQISSEVPQNLSASRPQDRQFILSSKKLLLSDSGFYLCAWMGSYGEQYFGPGTRLTVT.

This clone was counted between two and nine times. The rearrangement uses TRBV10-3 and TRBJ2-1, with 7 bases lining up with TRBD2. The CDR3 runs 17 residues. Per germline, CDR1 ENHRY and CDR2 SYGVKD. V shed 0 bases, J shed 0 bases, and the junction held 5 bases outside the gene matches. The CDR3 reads CAISESGQRGSYNEQFF. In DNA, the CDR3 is TGTGCCATCAGTGAGTCCGGGCAGCGGGGCTCCTACAATGAGCAGTTCTTC.

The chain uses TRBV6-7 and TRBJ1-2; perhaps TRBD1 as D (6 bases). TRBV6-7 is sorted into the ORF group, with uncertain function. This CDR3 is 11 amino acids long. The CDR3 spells CGTVHNYGYTF. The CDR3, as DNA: TGTGGGACAGTCCATAACTATGGCTACACCTTC.

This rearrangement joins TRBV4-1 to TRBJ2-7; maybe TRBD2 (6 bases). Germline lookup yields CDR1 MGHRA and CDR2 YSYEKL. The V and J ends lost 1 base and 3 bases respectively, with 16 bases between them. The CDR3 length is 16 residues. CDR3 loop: CASSQVGGLLSYEQYF. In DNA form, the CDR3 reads TGCGCCAGCAGCCAAGTTGGGGGGTTGCTTAGCTACGAGCAGTACTTC.